The 10 T cell receptor beta chains presented below share a single source sample, sequenced in a study of shared clonotypes between healthy human individuals. Clones were read by immunoSEQ multiplex PCR, and TCRdb kept only the in-frame ones, dropping some. The sample records approximately 1.1 million clones, 75% to 80% being singletons. Sequenced sample: memory CD4+ T cells from PBMCs. The subset is: CD45RA-negative fraction. The receptors derive from a man aged 18 to 29 in good health. Some clones in this sample may be carry-over from other donors' samples.

This chain joins TRBV11-2 and TRBJ1-1, with no clear D. V lost 0 bases, J lost 1 base, and 9 bases lay in between. This CDR3 has 15 amino acids. CDR1 and CDR2 (germline): SGHAT, FQNNGV. In nucleotides, the CDR3 is TGTGCCAGCAGCTTAGATGGACGGCAGAACACTGAAGCTTTCTTT. Its translation is CASSLDGRQNTEAFF.

The chain links TRBV19 to TRBJ1-4; no clear D. This CDR3 is built from 15 residues. V lost 5 bases, J lost 3 bases, and 13 bases lay in between. Germline-derived CDR1 and CDR2 are LNHDA and SQIVND (reference sequence). The CDR3 DNA reads TGTGCCAGTAGTGCCTACCGGGGTTCTAATGAAAAACTGTTTTTT. Its translation: CASSAYRGSNEKLFF.

A remark on this clone: The conserved phenylalanine or tryptophan normally closing the CDR3 is absent here, so this likely arose from a read error. The V call is TRBV6-1, the J call TRBJ2-7, with a possible D match to TRBD1 (6 bases). Germline CDR1 is MNHNS and CDR2 is SASEGT. The CDR3 loop spans 14 amino acids. The V end was cut by 4 bases, the J end by 0 bases, with 10 bases between. The CDR3 bases are TGTGCCAGCAGTGGGGGGCCCAGCTCCTACGAGCAGTACCTC. Protein: CASSGGPSSYEQYL.

The CDR3 loop reads CACGRGTGELFF. For the CDR3, the DNA is TGTGCCTGCGGCCGCGGCACCGGGGAGCTGTTTTTT. This chain joins TRBV30 and TRBJ2-2; D not resolved. Germline V gives CDR1 GTSNPN, CDR2 SVGIG (reference sequence). V lost 6 bases and J 4 bases, leaving 9 bases between the germline ends. The CDR3 sequence is 12 residues long.

The V gene is TRBV5-1, the J gene TRBJ2-3; TRBD1 might be the D (5 bases). CDR1 is SGHRS and CDR2 is YFSETQ in the germline V gene. Trimming removed 4 bases at V and 2 bases at J, with 8 bases between. This CDR3 contains 13 residues. The DNA of the CDR3 is TGCGCCAGCAGCGCTGGGGCCACAGATACGCAGTATTTT. As protein: CASSAGATDTQYF.

J is TRBJ1-1 and V is TRBV11-3; D might be TRBD1 (5 bases). CDR1 is SGHNT and CDR2 is YENEEA in the germline V gene. This CDR3 is 14 amino acids long. Trimming took 4 bases from V and 3 from J, leaving 12 bases between them. The CDR3 nucleotides are TGTGCCAGCAGCTCCCAAGGGGCCCACACTGAAGCTTTCTTT. This encodes CASSSQGAHTEAFF.

The genes are TRBV5-6 and TRBJ1-1; 9 bases agree with TRBD1. From germline, CDR1 is SGHDT and CDR2 YYEEEE. With 6 bases clipped from V and 4 bases from J, the junction kept 16 bases outside the gene matches. CDR3 length: 17 residues. DNA for the CDR3: TGTGCCAGCACCCTGACCGGGACAGGGATTTTGAGCACTGAAGCTTTCTTT. It is translated as CASTLTGTGILSTEAFF.

This clone was observed a handful of times. The V gene is TRBV11-3, the J gene TRBJ2-2, with 8 bases lining up with TRBD2. Trimming at V came to 7 bases and at J to 7 bases, leaving 8 bases not matched to a gene. CDR3 length: 14 amino acids. CDR1 is SGHNT and CDR2 is YENEEA in the germline V gene. The CDR3 region is CASKSGSRVGELFF. DNA of the CDR3: TGTGCCAGCAAAAGCGGGAGTAGAGTCGGGGAGCTGTTTTTT.

This clone has ten or more counts. The V and J genes are TRBV5-1 and TRBJ2-2, with TRBD1 identical over 7 bases. CDR1 and CDR2 from the germline V gene are SGHRS and YFSETQ. V was pared by 4 bases and J by 1 base, with 4 bases of the junction left unmatched. The CDR3 covers 15 residues. CDR3 in DNA: TGCGCCAGCAGCGTCCAGGGGGTGAACACCGGGGAGCTGTTTTTT. This translates into CASSVQGVNTGELFF.

The chain has TRBV5-8 and TRBJ2-1; D gene unclear. There are 15 residues in the CDR3. The ends were cut back, 3 bases at V and 7 bases at J, with 17 bases in the middle. Per germline, CDR1 SGHTS and CDR2 YDEGEE. For the CDR3, the DNA is TGTGCCAGCAGCTCCCGACTGGAACGCCCGAATGAGCAGTTCTTC. Translated: CASSSRLERPNEQFF.